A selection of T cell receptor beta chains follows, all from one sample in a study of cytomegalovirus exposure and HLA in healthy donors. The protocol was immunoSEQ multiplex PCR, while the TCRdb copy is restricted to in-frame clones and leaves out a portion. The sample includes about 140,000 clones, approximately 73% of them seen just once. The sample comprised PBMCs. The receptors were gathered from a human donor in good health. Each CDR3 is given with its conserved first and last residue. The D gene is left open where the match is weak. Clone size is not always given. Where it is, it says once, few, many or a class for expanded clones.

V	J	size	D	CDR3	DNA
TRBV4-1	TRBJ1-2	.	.	CASSQDGYSGYTF	TGCGCCAGCAGCCAAGACGGGTATTCCGGCTACACCTTC
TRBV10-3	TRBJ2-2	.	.	CAISDRDAGELFF	TGTGCCATCAGTGACCGGGATGCCGGGGAGCTGTTTTTT
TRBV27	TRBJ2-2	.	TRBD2	CASSGLAGAYGELFF	TGTGCCAGCTCAGGACTAGCGGGAGCTTATGGGGAGCTGTTTTTT
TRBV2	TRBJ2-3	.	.	CASSRRLGDTQYF	TGTGCCAGCAGCCGTAGACTAGGAGATACGCAGTATTTT
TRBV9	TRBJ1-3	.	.	CASSVVSGGGAGNTIYF	TGTGCCAGCAGCGTAGTTTCTGGGGGAGGAGCTGGAAACACCATATATTTT
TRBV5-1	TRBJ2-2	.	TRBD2	CASSLEAGRYTGELFF	TGCGCCAGCAGCTTGGAAGCGGGGCGCTACACCGGGGAGCTGTTTTTT
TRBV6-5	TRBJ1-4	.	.	CASSRAVVRNEKLFF	TGTGCCAGCAGTCGAGCGGTTGTTCGAAATGAAAAACTGTTTTTT
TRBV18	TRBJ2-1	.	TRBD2	CASSPGGGEQFF	TGTGCCAGCTCACCTGGGGGGGGTGAGCAGTTCTTC
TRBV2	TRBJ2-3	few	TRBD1	CASLLGQGFGTDTQYF	TGTGCCAGCCTATTGGGACAGGGGTTTGGCACAGATACGCAGTATTTT
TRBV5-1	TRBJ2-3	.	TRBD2	CASSQGLVADTQYF	TGCGCCAGCAGCCAAGGACTAGTCGCAGATACGCAGTATTTT
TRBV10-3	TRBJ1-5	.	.	CAISDIDSNQPQHF	TGTGCCATCAGTGACATAGATAGCAATCAGCCCCAGCATTTT
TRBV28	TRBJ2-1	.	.	CASRSFYNEQFF	TGTGCCAGCAGATCCTTCTACAATGAGCAGTTCTTC
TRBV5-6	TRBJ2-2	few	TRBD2	CASSLVRGAGELFF	TGTGCCAGCAGCTTGGTTCGGGGGGCCGGGGAGCTGTTTTTT
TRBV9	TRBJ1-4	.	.	CASSADSRQEKLFF	TGTGCCAGCAGCGCTGACAGTCGCCAGGAAAAACTGTTTTTT
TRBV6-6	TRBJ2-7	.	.	CASSWTAYEQYF	TGTGCCAGCAGCTGGACAGCCTACGAGCAGTACTTC
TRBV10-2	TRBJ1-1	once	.	CATFETGGVITEAFF	TGCGCCACCTTTGAAACGGGGGGGGTGATCACTGAAGCTTTCTTT
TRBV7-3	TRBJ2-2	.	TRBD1	CASSLRQGADTGELFF	TGTGCCAGCAGCTTAAGGCAGGGGGCTGACACCGGGGAGCTGTTTTTT
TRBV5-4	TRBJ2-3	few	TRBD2	CASSPGGDTQYF	TGTGCCAGCAGCCCGGGGGGAGATACGCAGTATTTT
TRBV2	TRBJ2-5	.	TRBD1	CASCDRDVETQYF	TGTGCCAGTTGTGACAGGGATGTAGAGACCCAGTACTTC
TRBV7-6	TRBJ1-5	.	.	CASSLSAANQPQHF	TGTGCCAGCAGCTTATCGGCGGCCAATCAGCCCCAGCATTTT
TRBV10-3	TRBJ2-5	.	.	CAISNQETQYF	TGTGCCATCAGCAATCAAGAGACCCAGTACTTC
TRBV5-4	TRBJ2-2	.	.	CASSTRPNTGELFF	TGTGCCAGCAGCACGCGGCCGAACACCGGGGAGCTGTTTTTT
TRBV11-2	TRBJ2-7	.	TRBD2	CASSFWTSGGEQYF	TGTGCCAGCAGCTTTTGGACTAGCGGGGGGGAGCAGTACTTC
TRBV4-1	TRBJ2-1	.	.	CASSQGGGREQFF	TGCGCCAGCAGCCAAGGAGGGGGTCGAGAGCAGTTCTTC
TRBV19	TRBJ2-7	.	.	CASSADGVSYEQYF	TGTGCCAGTAGCGCCGACGGAGTCTCCTACGAGCAGTACTTC
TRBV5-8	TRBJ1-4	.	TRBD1	CASSLTGVREKLFF	TGTGCCAGCAGCCTGACAGGGGTACGAGAAAAACTGTTTTTT
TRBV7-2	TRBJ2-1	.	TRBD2	CASSLNPASGRYNEQFF	TGTGCCAGCAGCTTAAACCCGGCTAGCGGGAGGTACAATGAGCAGTTCTTC
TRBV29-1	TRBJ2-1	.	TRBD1	CSVEGPTGYNNEQFF	TGCAGCGTTGAAGGGCCGACAGGGTACAACAATGAGCAGTTCTTC
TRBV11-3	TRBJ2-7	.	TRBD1	CASSHRTGVNEQYF	TGTGCCAGCAGCCACCGGACAGGGGTCAACGAGCAGTACTTC
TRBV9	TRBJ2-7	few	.	CASSPYGGPSYEQYF	TGTGCCAGCAGTCCCTATGGCGGGCCCTCCTACGAGCAGTACTTC
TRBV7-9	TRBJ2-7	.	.	CASSLGGADSYEQYF	TGTGCCAGCAGCTTAGGCGGAGCGGACTCCTACGAGCAGTACTTC
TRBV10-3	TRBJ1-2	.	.	CAISESTGPSYGYTF	TGTGCCATCAGTGAGTCCACAGGGCCCTCCTATGGCTACACCTTC
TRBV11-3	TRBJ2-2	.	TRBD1	CASSLRGSLGGNTGELFF	TGTGCCAGCAGCCTAAGAGGGTCACTAGGGGGCAACACCGGGGAGCTGTTTTTT
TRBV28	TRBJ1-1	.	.	CASSLGAGSAFF	TGTGCCAGCAGTTTGGGGGCAGGGAGCGCTTTCTTT
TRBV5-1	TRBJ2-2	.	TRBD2	CASSPMTSGRTNTGELFF	TGCGCCAGCAGCCCAATGACTAGCGGGAGAACGAACACCGGGGAGCTGTTTTTT
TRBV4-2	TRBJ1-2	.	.	CASSSRTAPLGYTF	TGTGCCAGCAGCTCCCGGACAGCACCCTTGGGCTACACCTTC
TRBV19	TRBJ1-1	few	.	CASSEGTLEAFF	TGTGCCAGTAGTGAGGGGACTTTGGAAGCTTTCTTT
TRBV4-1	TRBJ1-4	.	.	CASSPGGGVSEKLFF	TGCGCCAGCAGCCCGGGCGGGGGCGTTAGTGAAAAACTGTTTTTT
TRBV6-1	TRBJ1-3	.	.	CASTRLNSGNTIYF	TGTGCCAGCACCAGACTGAACTCTGGAAACACCATATATTTT
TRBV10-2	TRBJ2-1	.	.	CASSENSYNEQFF	TGCGCCAGCAGTGAAAACAGTTACAATGAGCAGTTCTTC
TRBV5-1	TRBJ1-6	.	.	CASSLVSADNSPLHF	TGCGCCAGCAGCTTGGTGAGTGCGGATAATTCACCCCTCCACTTT
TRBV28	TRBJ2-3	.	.	CASSFRGRGGTDTQYF	TGTGCCAGCAGTTTCCGAGGGCGGGGAGGCACAGATACGCAGTATTTT
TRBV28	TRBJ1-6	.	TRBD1	CASRATGGGNSPLHF	TGTGCCAGCAGAGCTACAGGGGGCGGTAATTCACCCCTCCACTTT
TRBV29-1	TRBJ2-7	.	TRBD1	CSVVGDRVGEQYF	TGCAGCGTTGTGGGTGACAGGGTCGGCGAGCAGTACTTC
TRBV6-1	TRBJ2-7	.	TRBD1	CASSEGTGYYEQYF	TGTGCCAGCAGTGAGGGGACAGGGTACTACGAGCAGTACTTC
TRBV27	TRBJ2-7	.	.	CASSLLGQFSYEQYF	TGTGCCAGCAGTCTGTTGGGACAATTCTCCTACGAGCAGTACTTC
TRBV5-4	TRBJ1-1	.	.	CAIYPAGAEAFF	TGTGCCATATATCCAGCGGGCGCTGAAGCTTTCTTT
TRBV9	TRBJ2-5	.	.	CASSVGDYQETQYF	TGTGCCAGCAGCGTAGGGGACTACCAAGAGACCCAGTACTTC
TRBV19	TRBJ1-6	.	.	CASRLITGNYNSPLHF	TGTGCCAGTAGATTGATCACAGGCAACTATAATTCACCCCTCCACTTT
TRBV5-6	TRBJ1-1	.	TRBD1	CASSLVATGDTEAFF	TGTGCCAGCAGCTTGGTTGCCACAGGGGACACTGAAGCTTTCTTT
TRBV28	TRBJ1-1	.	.	CASSRGSPNTEAFF	TGTGCCAGCAGCAGAGGGTCACCGAACACTGAAGCTTTCTTT
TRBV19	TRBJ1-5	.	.	CASSIVSGDQPQHF	TGTGCCAGTAGTATAGTGTCAGGTGATCAGCCCCAGCATTTT
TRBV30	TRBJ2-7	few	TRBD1	CAHGQGHEQYF	TGTGCCCACGGACAGGGCCACGAGCAGTACTTC